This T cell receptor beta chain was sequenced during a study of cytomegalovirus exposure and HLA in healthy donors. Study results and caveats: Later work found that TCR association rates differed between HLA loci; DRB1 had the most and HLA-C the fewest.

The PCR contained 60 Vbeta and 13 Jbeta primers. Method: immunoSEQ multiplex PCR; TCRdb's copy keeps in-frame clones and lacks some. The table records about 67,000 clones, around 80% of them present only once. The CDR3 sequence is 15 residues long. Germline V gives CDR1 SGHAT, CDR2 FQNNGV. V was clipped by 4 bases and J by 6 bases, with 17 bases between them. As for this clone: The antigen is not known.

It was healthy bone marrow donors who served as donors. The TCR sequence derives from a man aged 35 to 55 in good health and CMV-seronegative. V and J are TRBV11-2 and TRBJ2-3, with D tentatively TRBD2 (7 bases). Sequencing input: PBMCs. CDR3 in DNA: TGTGCCAGCAGCTCCTCCGCGGGGGCAAGGGATACGCAGTATTTT. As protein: CASSSSAGARDTQYF.